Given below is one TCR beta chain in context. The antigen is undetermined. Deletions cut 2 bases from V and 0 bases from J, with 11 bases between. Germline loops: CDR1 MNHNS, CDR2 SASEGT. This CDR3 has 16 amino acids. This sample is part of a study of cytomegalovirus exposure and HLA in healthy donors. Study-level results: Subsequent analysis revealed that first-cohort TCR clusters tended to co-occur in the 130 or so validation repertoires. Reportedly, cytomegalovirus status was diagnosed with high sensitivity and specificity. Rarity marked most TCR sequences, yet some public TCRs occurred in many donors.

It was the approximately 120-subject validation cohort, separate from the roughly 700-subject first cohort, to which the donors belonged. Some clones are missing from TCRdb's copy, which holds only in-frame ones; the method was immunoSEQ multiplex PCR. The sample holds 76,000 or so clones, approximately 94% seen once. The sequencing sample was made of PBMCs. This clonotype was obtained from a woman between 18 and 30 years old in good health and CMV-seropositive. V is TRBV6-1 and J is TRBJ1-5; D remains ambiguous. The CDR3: CASSEWAINSNQPQHF. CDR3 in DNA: TGTGCCAGCAGTGAATGGGCAATTAATAGCAATCAGCCCCAGCATTTT.